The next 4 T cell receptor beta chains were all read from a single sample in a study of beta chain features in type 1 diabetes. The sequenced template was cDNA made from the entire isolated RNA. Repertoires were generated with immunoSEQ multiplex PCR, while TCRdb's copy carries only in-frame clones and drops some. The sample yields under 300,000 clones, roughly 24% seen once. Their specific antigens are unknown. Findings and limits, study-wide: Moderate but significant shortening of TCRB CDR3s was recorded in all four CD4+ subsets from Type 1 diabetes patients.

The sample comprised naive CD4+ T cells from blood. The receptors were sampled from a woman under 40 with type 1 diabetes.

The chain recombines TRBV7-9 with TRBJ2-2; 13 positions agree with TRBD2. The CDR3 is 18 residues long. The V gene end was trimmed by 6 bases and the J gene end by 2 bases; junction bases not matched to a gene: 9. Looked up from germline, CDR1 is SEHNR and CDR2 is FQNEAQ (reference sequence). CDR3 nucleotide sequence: TGTGCCAGCAGTCAGAGGACTAGCGGGGGAGTCAACACCGGGGAGCTGTTTTTT. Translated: CASSQRTSGGVNTGELFF.

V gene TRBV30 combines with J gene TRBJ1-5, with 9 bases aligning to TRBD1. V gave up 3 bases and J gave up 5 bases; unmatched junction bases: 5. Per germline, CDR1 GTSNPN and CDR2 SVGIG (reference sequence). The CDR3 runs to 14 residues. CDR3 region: CAWSTRTGDQPQHF. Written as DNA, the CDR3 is TGTGCCTGGAGCACTAGGACAGGGGATCAGCCCCAGCATTTT.

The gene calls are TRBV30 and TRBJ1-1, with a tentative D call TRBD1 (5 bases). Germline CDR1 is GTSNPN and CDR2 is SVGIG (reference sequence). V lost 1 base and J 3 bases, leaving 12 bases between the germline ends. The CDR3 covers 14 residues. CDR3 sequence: CAWSARQYDTEAFF. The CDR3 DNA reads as TGTGCCTGGAGTGCCCGACAGTATGACACTGAAGCTTTCTTT. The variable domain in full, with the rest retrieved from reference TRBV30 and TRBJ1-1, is SQTIHQWPATLVQPVGSPLSLECTVEGTSNPNLYWYRQAAGRGLQLLFYSVGIGQISSEVPQNLSASRPQDRQFILSSKKLLLSDSGFYLCAWSARQYDTEAFFGQGTRLTVV.

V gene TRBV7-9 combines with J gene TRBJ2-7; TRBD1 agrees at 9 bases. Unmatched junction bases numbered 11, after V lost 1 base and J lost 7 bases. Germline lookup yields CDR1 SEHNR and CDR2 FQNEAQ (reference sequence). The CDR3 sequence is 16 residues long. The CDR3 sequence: CASSLEGDREGGEQYF. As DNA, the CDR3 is TGTGCCAGCAGCTTAGAAGGGGACAGGGAAGGTGGGGAGCAGTACTTC. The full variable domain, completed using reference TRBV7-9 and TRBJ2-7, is DTGVSQNPRHKITKRGQNVTFRCDPISEHNRLYWYRQTLGQGPEFLTYFQNEAQLEKSRLLSDRFSAERPKGSFSTLEIQRTEQGDSAMYLCASSLEGDREGGEQYFGPGTRLTVT.